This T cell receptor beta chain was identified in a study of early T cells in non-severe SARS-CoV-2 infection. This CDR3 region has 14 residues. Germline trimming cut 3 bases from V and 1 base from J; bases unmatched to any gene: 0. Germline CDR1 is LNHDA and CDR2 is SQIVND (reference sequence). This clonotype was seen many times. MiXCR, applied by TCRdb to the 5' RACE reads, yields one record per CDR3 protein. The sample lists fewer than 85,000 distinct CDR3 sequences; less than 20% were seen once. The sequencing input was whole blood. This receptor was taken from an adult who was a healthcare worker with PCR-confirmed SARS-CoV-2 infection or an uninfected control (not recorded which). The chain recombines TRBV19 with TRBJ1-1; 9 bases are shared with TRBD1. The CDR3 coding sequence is TGTGCCAGTAGTATGGGACAGGGGAACACTGAAGCTTTCTTT. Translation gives CASSMGQGNTEAFF.